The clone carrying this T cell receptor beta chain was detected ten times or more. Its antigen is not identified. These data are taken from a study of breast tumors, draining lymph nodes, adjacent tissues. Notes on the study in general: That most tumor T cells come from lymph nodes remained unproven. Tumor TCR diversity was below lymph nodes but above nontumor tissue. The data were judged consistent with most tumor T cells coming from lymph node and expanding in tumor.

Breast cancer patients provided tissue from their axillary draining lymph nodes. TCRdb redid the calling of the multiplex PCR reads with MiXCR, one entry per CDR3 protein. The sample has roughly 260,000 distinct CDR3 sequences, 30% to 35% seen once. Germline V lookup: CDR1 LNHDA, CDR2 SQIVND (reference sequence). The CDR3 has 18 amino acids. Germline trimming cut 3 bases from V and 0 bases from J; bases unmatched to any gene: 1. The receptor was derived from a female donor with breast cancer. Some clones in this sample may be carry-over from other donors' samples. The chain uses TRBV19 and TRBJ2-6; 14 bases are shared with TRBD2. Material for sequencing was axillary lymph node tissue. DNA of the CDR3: TGTGCCAGTAGTATGGGACTAGCGGGAGTCTCTGGGGCCAACGTCCTGACTTTC. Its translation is CASSMGLAGVSGANVLTF.